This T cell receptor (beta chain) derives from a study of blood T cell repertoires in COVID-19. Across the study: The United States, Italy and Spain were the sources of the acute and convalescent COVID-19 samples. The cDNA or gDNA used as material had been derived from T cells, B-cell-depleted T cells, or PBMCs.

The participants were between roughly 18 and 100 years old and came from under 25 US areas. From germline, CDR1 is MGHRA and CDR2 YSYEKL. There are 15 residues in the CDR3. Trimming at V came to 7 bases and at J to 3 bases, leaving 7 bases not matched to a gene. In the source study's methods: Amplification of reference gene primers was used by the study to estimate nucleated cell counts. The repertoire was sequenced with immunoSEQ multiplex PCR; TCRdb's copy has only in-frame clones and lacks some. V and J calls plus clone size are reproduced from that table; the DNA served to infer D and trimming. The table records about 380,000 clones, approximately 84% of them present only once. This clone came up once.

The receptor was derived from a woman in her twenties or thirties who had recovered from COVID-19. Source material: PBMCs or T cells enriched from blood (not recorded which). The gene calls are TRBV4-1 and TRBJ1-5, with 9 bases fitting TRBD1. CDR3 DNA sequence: TGCGCCAGCAACACAGGGACAGGGTCCAATCAGCCCCAGCATTTT. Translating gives CASNTGTGSNQPQHF.